This entry lists 17 T cell receptor beta chains sequenced from one sample in a study of OX40 agonist ivuxolimab in advanced cancers. Only in-frame clones appear in the TCRdb table, and some are missing; sequencing was by immunoSEQ multiplex PCR. Seen here are about 50,000 clones, roughly 81% observed once, and the top ten hold about 7.2%. This sample comprised CD4+ or CD8+ T cells sorted from blood, obtained in a trial of the OX40 agonist ivuxolimab. All receptors come from an adult with an advanced solid tumor such as melanoma, head and neck, liver or kidney cancer.

V usage is TRBV5-4 and J usage is TRBJ2-3; 8 bases match TRBD1. The CDR3 length is 15 residues. V was pared by 4 bases and J by 3 bases, with 7 bases of the junction left unmatched. Germline V lookup: CDR1 SGHNT, CDR2 YYREEE (reference sequence). The CDR3 DNA reads as TGTGCCAGCAGCGACCGACAGGGGAGAACAGATACGCAGTATTTT. Its protein product is CASSDRQGRTDTQYF.

This clone was detected only a few times. The genes are TRBV18 and TRBJ1-4; D is ambiguous. Germline V CDR1 and CDR2: KGHSH, LQKENI. CDR3 length equals 15 residues. Trimming stripped 3 bases from V and 5 bases from J, with 13 bases between. The CDR3 DNA reads TGTGCCAGCTCACCTTCGACCAGAAAGAATGAAAAACTGTTTTTT. This sequence encodes CASSPSTRKNEKLFF.

The rearrangement uses TRBV6-5 and TRBJ2-5, with 9 bases fitting TRBD1. In germline, CDR1 is MNHEY, CDR2 SVGAGI. This CDR3 spans 14 amino acids. The junction had 8 bases not matched to a gene; V was cut back by 6 bases and J by 6 bases. CDR3 in DNA: TGTGCCAGCAGGGTGGGACAGGGAGTAAAGACCCAGTACTTC. Translated: CASRVGQGVKTQYF.

V and J are TRBV27 and TRBJ1-2; no reliable D call. The V end lost 6 bases, the J end lost 4 bases, and 12 bases lay between the germline ends. CDR3 length equals 13 residues. Per the germline V gene, CDR1 is MNHEY and CDR2 is SMNVEV (reference sequence). CDR3 sequence reads: CASSDTSGYGYTF. The CDR3 DNA follows: TGTGCCAGCAGCGACACCTCTGGCTATGGCTACACCTTC.

In DNA form, the CDR3 reads TGTGCCAGCAGCTACCTAATAGCGGGAGGGGGGGAGGTGCAGTTCTTC. This encodes CASSYLIAGGGEVQFF. This chain connects TRBV7-2 to TRBJ2-1, with 11 bases matching TRBD2. CDR1 is SGHTA and CDR2 is FQGNSA in the germline V gene. V dropped 4 bases and J dropped 12; count of bases not matched to a gene: 14. This CDR3 is built from 16 residues.

The chain has TRBV5-1 and TRBJ2-5; D is unclear. The end of the DNA fits TRBJ2-7 better, so the J call may be wrong. The CDR3 is made up of 14 amino acids. Germline V gene data show CDR1 as SGHRS and CDR2 as YFSETQ. DNA of the CDR3: TGCGCCAGCAGCTTGGCGAGGATTGAGGACGAGCAGTACTTC. Protein product: CASSLARIEDEQYF.

The chain combines TRBV2 with TRBJ2-3; 7 nucleotides match TRBD2. The CDR3 loop spans 15 amino acids. Germline CDR1 SNHLY, CDR2 FYNNEI. J lost 5 bases, V lost 4 bases, and 9 bases had no gene match. Here the CDR3 reads CASSAQRDSVDTQYF. For the CDR3, the DNA is TGTGCCAGCAGTGCCCAGCGGGATTCAGTAGATACGCAGTATTTT.

The CDR3 sequence: CSVGTRFGYTF. The CDR3 DNA reads TGCAGCGTTGGGACCCGTTTTGGCTACACCTTC. V is TRBV29-1 and J is TRBJ1-2; no clear D gene. V was shortened by 4 bases and J by 7 bases, with 10 bases between the two germline ends. This CDR3 has 11 amino acids. Germline loops: CDR1 SQVTM, CDR2 ANQGSEA.

The V call is TRBV7-9, the J call TRBJ2-3; 7 bases are a match to TRBD2. The CDR3 loop spans 15 amino acids. V trimming: 2 bases; J trimming: 2 bases; junction bases outside the gene matches: 4. Germline V gives CDR1 SEHNR, CDR2 FQNEAQ (reference sequence). The CDR3 loop is CASSLTGLVTDTQYF. The CDR3 DNA reads as TGTGCCAGCAGCTTAACAGGACTAGTCACAGATACGCAGTATTTT.

The chain combines TRBV13 with TRBJ2-7; possibly TRBD1 for D (6 bases). The CDR3 extends over 13 amino acids. Deletions cut 5 bases from V and 2 bases from J, with 10 bases between. CDR1 is PRHDT and CDR2 is FYEKMQ in the germline V gene (reference sequence). DNA for the CDR3: TGTGCCAGCAGCCCACGGACAGCCTACGAGCAGTACTTC. This translates into CASSPRTAYEQYF.

The chain employs TRBV19 and TRBJ2-3; 8 bases are shared with TRBD2. Per germline, CDR1 LNHDA and CDR2 SQIVND (reference sequence). Trimming cost V 5 bases and J 4 bases; bases outside gene matches: 8. The CDR3 loop spans 15 amino acids. The CDR3 coding sequence is TGTGCCAGTAGTCTATTAAGCGGGAGCTCAGATACGCAGTATTTT. Protein product: CASSLLSGSSDTQYF. The full variable domain, with the rest looked up from reference TRBV19 and TRBJ2-3, is DGGITQSPKYLFRKEGQNVTLSCEQNLNHDAMYWYRQDPGQGLRLIYYSQIVNDFQKGDIAEGYSVSREKKESFPLTVTSAQKNPTAFYLCASSLLSGSSDTQYFGPGTRLTVL.

The chain couples TRBV27 to TRBJ2-1; D possibly corresponds to TRBD2 (6 bases). The CDR3 is 15 residues long. Germline-derived CDR1 and CDR2 are MNHEY and SMNVEV (reference sequence). V lost 8 bases and J lost 11, with 25 bases in between. Written as DNA, the CDR3 is TGTGCCAGCGGGATTATAGCGGCACATAGCGCCCAGCAGTTCTTC. This codes for CASGIIAAHSAQQFF.

This clone has only a few counts. This chain connects TRBV6-5 to TRBJ2-7; 12 bases align to TRBD2. The CDR3 is 15 amino acids. V trimming: 2 bases; J trimming: 4 bases; junction bases outside the gene matches: 3. Germline CDR1 reads MNHEY; CDR2 reads SVGAGI. CDR3 nucleotide sequence: TGTGCCAGCAGTTACCAGACTAGCGGGAGTTACGAGCAGTACTTC. Its protein is CASSYQTSGSYEQYF.

For the CDR3, the DNA is TGTGCCAGCAGTGCCGGACTAGCGGGAGCGGCAGATACGCAGTATTTT. Translated, it gives CASSAGLAGAADTQYF. The chain uses TRBV27 and TRBJ2-3, with 13 bases fitting TRBD2. Per germline, CDR1 MNHEY and CDR2 SMNVEV (reference sequence). CDR3 length equals 16 residues. The V and J ends lost 5 bases and 4 bases, in that order; junction bases with no gene match: 6.

The chain joins TRBV5-4 to TRBJ2-2, with a weak D call TRBD1 (5 bases). Germline CDR1 and CDR2: SGHNT and YYREEE (reference sequence). V shed 1 base and J shed 1 base, with 8 bases lying between them. The CDR3 covers 15 residues. CDR3 coding DNA: TGTGCCAGCAGCTTGAATACAGGGAACACCGGGGAGCTGTTTTTT. This codes for CASSLNTGNTGELFF.

The chain is built from TRBV5-1 and TRBJ2-7, with no clear D. Germline V gene data show CDR1 as SGHRS and CDR2 as YFSETQ. This CDR3 region has 11 residues. The V and J ends lost 5 bases and 7 bases respectively, with 10 bases between them. The CDR3 protein is CASRGSREQYF. For the CDR3, the DNA is TGCGCCAGCAGGGGTTCGAGGGAGCAGTACTTC.

The chain joins TRBV21-1 to TRBJ2-3; the D call of TRBD2 is as the table states it, not checked on the DNA. TRBV21-1 is classified as a pseudogene. The CDR3 loop spans 15 amino acids. The CDR3 reads CASSTGLPAPDTQYF. CDR3 nucleotide sequence: TGTGCCAGCAGCACCGGACTACCCGCGCCAGATACGCAGTATTTT.